This T cell receptor beta chain came from a study of identical twins. Notes on the study in general: Twins showed weaker excess sharing in their beta out-of-frame sequences.

With respect to this clonotype: Its antigen is not identified.

After template switching added a universal primer site, the resulting cDNA carried unique molecular identifiers. TCRdb reprocessed the 5' RACE reads with MiXCR, giving one entry per CDR3 protein. The sample lists roughly 260,000 distinct CDR3 sequences, roughly an eighth seen once, with around 9% in the top ten. Germline V gives CDR1 SEHNR, CDR2 FQNEAQ (reference sequence). CDR3 length equals 16 residues. After removal of 1 base from V and 1 base from J, the junction contained 5 bases not matched to a gene. Among all donors, each was a healthy Caucasian. The chain is built from TRBV7-9 and TRBJ2-7, with TRBD1 identical over 9 bases. Sequencing input: memory (CD45RO+) T cells sorted from blood. The clonotype originates from a woman younger than 35 in good health. The CDR3 sequence: CASSLGWGQGSYEQYF. DNA for the CDR3: TGTGCCAGCAGCTTAGGATGGGGACAGGGATCCTACGAGCAGTACTTC. The full variable domain, rest sourced from reference TRBV7-9 and TRBJ2-7, is DTGVSQNPRHKITKRGQNVTFRCDPISEHNRLYWYRQTLGQGPEFLTYFQNEAQLEKSRLLSDRFSAERPKGSFSTLEIQRTEQGDSAMYLCASSLGWGQGSYEQYFGPGTRLTVT.